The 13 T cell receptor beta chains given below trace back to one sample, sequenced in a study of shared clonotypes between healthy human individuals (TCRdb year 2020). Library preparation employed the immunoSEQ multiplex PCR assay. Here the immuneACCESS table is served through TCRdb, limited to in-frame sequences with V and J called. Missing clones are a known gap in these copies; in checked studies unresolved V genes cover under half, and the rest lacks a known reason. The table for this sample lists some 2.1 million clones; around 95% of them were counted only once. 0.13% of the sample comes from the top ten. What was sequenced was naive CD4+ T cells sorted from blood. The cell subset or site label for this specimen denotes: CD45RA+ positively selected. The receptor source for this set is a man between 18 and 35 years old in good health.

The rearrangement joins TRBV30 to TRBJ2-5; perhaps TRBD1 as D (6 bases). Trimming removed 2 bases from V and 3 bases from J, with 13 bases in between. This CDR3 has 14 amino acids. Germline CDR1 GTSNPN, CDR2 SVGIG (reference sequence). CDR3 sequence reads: CAWSPGTPEETQYF. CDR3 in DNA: TGTGCCTGGAGTCCCGGGACACCAGAAGAGACCCAGTACTTC.

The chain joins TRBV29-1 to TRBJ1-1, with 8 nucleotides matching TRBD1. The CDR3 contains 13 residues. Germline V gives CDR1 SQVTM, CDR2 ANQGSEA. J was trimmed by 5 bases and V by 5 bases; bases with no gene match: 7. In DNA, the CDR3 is TGCAGCGTTTCGGGACAGGCAGGGACTGAAGCTTTCTTT. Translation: CSVSGQAGTEAFF.

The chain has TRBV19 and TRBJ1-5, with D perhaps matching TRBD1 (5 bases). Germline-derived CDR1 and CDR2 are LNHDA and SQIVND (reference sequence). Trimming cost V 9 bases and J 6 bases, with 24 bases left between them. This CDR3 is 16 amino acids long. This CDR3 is CASLSRETGWVQPQHF. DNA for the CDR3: TGTGCCAGCTTATCGAGGGAAACAGGTTGGGTTCAGCCCCAGCATTTT.

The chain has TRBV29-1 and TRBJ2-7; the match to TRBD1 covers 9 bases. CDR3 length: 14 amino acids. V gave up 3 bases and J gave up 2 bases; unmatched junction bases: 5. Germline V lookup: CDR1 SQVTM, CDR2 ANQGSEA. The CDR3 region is CSVEAGTGTYEQYF. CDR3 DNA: TGCAGCGTTGAGGCCGGGACAGGGACCTACGAGCAGTACTTC.

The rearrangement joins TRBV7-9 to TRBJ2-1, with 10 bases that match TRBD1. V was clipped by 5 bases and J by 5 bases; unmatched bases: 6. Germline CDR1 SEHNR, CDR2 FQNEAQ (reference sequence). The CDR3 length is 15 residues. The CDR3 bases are TGTGCCAGCAGCCCCCGACAGGGGGCTCACAATGAGCAGTTCTTC. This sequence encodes CASSPRQGAHNEQFF.

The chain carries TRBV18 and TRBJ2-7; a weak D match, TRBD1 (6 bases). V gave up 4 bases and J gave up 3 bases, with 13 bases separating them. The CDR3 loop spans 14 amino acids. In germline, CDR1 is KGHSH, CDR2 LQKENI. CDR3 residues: CASSQLTGLYEQYF. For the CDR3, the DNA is TGTGCCAGCTCACAATTGACAGGTCTCTACGAGCAGTACTTC.

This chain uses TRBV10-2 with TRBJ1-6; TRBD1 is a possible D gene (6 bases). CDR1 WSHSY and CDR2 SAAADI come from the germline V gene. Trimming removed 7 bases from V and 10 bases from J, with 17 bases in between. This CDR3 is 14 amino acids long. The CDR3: CASKDAGVGSPLHF. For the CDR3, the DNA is TGCGCCAGCAAAGACGCAGGGGTGGGATCACCCCTCCACTTT.

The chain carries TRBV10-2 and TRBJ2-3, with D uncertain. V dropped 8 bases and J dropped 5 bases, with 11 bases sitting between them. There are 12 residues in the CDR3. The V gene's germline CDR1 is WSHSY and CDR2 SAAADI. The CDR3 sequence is CASGRQLDTQYF. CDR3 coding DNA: TGCGCCAGCGGGCGGCAGCTAGATACGCAGTATTTT.

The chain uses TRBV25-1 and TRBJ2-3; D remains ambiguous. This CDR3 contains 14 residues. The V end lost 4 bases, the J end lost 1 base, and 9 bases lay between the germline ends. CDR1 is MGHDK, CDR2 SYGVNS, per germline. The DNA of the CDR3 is TGTGCCAGCAGTGCAACTGGGGGCACAGATACGCAGTATTTT. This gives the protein CASSATGGTDTQYF.

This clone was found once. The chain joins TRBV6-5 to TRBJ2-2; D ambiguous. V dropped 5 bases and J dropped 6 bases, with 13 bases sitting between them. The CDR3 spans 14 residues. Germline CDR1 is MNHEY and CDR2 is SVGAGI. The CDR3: CASSPEFHPGELFF. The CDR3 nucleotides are TGTGCCAGCAGTCCCGAATTCCATCCCGGGGAGCTGTTTTTT.

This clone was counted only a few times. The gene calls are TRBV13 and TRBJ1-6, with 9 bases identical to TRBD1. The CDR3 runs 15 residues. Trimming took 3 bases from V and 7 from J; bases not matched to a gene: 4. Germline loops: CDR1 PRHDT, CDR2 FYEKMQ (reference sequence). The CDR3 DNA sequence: TGTGCCAGCAGCTTTAACAGGGGGCGAAATTCACCCCTCCACTTT. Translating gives CASSFNRGRNSPLHF.

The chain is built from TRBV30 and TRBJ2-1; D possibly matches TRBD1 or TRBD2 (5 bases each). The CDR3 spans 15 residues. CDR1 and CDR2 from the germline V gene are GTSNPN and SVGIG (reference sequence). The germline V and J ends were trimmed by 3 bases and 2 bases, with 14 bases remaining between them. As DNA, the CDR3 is TGTGCCTGGAGGATAAATTCGGGACCCTACAATGAGCAGTTCTTC. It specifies CAWRINSGPYNEQFF.

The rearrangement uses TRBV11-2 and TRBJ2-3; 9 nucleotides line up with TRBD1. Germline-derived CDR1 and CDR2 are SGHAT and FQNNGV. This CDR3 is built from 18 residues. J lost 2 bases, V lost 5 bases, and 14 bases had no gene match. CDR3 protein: CASSPFTGGRRYTDTQYF. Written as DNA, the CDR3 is TGTGCCAGCAGCCCTTTCACAGGGGGCCGTCGGTACACAGATACGCAGTATTTT.